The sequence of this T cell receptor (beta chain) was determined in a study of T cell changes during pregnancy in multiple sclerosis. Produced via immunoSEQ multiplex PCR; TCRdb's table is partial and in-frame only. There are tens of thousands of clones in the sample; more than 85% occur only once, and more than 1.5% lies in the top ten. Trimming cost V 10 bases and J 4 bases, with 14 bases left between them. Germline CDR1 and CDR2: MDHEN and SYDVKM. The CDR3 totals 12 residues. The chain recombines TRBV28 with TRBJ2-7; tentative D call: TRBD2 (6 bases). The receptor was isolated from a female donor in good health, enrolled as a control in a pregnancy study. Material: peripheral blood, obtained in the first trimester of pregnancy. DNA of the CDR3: TGTGCCACCGGGGGAGGAGAGTACGAGCAGTACTTC. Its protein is CATGGGEYEQYF.